This TCR beta chain was sequenced in a study of control samples from healthy donors and cancer patients. This CDR3 contains 13 residues. The germline gives CDR1 LGHNT, CDR2 FRNRAP. The V end was cut by 3 bases, the J end by 7 bases, with 10 bases between. TCRdb's table, derived via immunoSEQ multiplex PCR, lists solely in-frame clones and lacks some. The repertoire holds tens of thousands of clones, 91% seen once, with approximately 23% in the top ten. The receptor's source is a woman aged 40 to 50 with head and neck cancer. The V call is TRBV12-5, the J call TRBJ1-3; D is uncertain. Sequencing was carried out using PBMCs. CDR3 sequence: CASGLSPLNTIYF. In DNA form, the CDR3 reads TGTGCTAGTGGTTTATCCCCTCTGAACACCATATATTTT.